Listed below are T cell receptor beta chains from one sample, sequenced in a study of cytomegalovirus exposure and HLA in healthy donors. Repertoires were generated with immunoSEQ multiplex PCR, while TCRdb's copy carries only in-frame clones and drops some. This table holds some 120,000 clones, around 75% found once. Sequenced input: PBMCs. The origin of the receptors is a man aged 25-45 years in good health and CMV-seronegative. Each CDR3 is given with its conserved first and last residue. The D gene is left open where the match is weak. A clone size is listed for some rows: how often the clone was seen (once, few, many), or a class if it is expanded.

d_gene: NA; j_gene: TRBJ2-2; abundance: few; v_gene: TRBV6-6; CDR3nt: TGTGCCAGCAGTCCGGGACAAAACACCGGGGAGCTGTTTTTT; CDR3aa: CASSPGQNTGELFF
d_gene: NA; j_gene: TRBJ1-1; abundance: NA; v_gene: TRBV25-1; CDR3nt: TGTGCCAGCAGAACCTCAGGTTTTAGGAACACTGAAGCTTTCTTT; CDR3aa: CASRTSGFRNTEAFF
d_gene: NA; j_gene: TRBJ1-3; abundance: NA; v_gene: TRBV2; CDR3nt: TGTGCCAGCAGGCCAGGACTTATAGGAAACACCATATATTTT; CDR3aa: CASRPGLIGNTIYF
d_gene: NA; j_gene: TRBJ1-1; abundance: NA; v_gene: TRBV6-5; CDR3nt: TGTGCCAGCAGTTACGGGACAAGGTTTGAAGCTTTCTTT; CDR3aa: CASSYGTRFEAFF
d_gene: NA; j_gene: TRBJ1-4; abundance: NA; v_gene: TRBV9; CDR3nt: TGTGCCAGCAGCGTAGCTTCCGGGGAAAAACTGTTTTTT; CDR3aa: CASSVASGEKLFF
d_gene: NA; j_gene: TRBJ2-2; abundance: NA; v_gene: TRBV5-1; CDR3nt: TGCGCCAACAGACTTATTACCGGGGAGCTGTTTTTT; CDR3aa: CANRLITGELFF
d_gene: TRBD2; j_gene: TRBJ2-5; abundance: NA; v_gene: TRBV7-2; CDR3nt: TGTGCCAGCAGCCGAGGGTGGCTAGCGGGAGCACAAGAGACCCAGTACTTC; CDR3aa: CASSRGWLAGAQETQYF
d_gene: TRBD1; j_gene: TRBJ1-5; abundance: NA; v_gene: TRBV7-8; CDR3nt: TGTGCCAGCAGTCCCAAAATTAAAGGACAGGGGAGGGGCAATCAGCCCCAGCATTTT; CDR3aa: CASSPKIKGQGRGNQPQHF
d_gene: TRBD1; j_gene: TRBJ2-1; abundance: NA; v_gene: TRBV6-5; CDR3nt: TGTGCCAGCAGTTACTCCTTTTGGACAGGGGGTGAGCAGTTCTTC; CDR3aa: CASSYSFWTGGEQFF
d_gene: TRBD1; j_gene: TRBJ1-2; abundance: few; v_gene: TRBV6-5; CDR3nt: TGTGCCAGCAGTTTCGACAGGGGACATGGCTACACCTTC; CDR3aa: CASSFDRGHGYTF
d_gene: TRBD1; j_gene: TRBJ1-4; abundance: NA; v_gene: TRBV5-1; CDR3nt: TGCGCCAGCAGCTTGGGGGACAGTAATGAAAAACTGTTTTTT; CDR3aa: CASSLGDSNEKLFF
d_gene: TRBD2; j_gene: TRBJ2-2; abundance: few; v_gene: TRBV2; CDR3nt: TGTGCCAGCAGTGGGTTAGCGGGAGGGCCCGGCGGGGAGCTGTTTTTT; CDR3aa: CASSGLAGGPGGELFF